This entry lists 27 T cell receptor beta chains sequenced from one sample in a study of T cell responses to AZD1222 COVID-19 vaccine. Sequencing was performed with immunoSEQ multiplex PCR; in TCRdb, only in-frame clones are kept and a portion is missing. The sample carries 90,000 to 120,000 clones, 86% recorded once. The sequenced sample was peripheral blood, obtained on day 0 of AZD1222 vaccination. All receptors derive from an adult in good health.

The CDR3 coding sequence is TGTGCCAGCAGCTTGAGGGAGGGCGGAGGTGAAAAACTGTTTTTT. Translation: CASSLREGGGEKLFF. The rearrangement uses TRBV5-5 and TRBJ1-4; unclear D gene. The ends were cut back, 1 base at V and 7 bases at J, with 14 bases in the middle. The CDR3 loop spans 15 amino acids. CDR1 and CDR2 from the germline V gene are SGHKS and YYEKEE (reference sequence).

This chain links TRBV10-3 with TRBJ1-5, with TRBD1 as a possible D gene (5 bases). V was cut by 3 bases and J by 4 bases, with 13 bases left in between. The CDR3 has 15 residues. CDR1 ENHRY and CDR2 SYGVKD come from the germline V gene. The CDR3 protein is CAISESRGGNQPQHF. The CDR3 DNA is TGTGCCATCAGTGAATCTCGGGGGGGGAATCAGCCCCAGCATTTT.

V and J are TRBV7-8 and TRBJ2-5; no clear D. The CDR3 runs to 13 residues. The germline V gene encodes CDR1 SGHVS and CDR2 FQNEAQ. V shed 3 bases and J shed 2 bases, with 7 bases lying between them. CDR3 DNA: TGTGCCAGCAGCTTGGGTTATCAAGAGACCCAGTACTTC. This codes for CASSLGYQETQYF.

The rearrangement joins TRBV10-2 to TRBJ2-3; D uncertain. This CDR3 is 16 amino acids long. In germline, CDR1 is WSHSY, CDR2 SAAADI. The V end was cut by 3 bases, the J end by 1 base, with 14 bases between. CDR3 loop: CASSEGATSRTDTQYF. As DNA, the CDR3 is TGCGCCAGCAGTGAAGGAGCTACCTCCCGCACAGATACGCAGTATTTT.

This clone was found once. The chain recombines TRBV4-1 with TRBJ2-2, with unresolved D. The V and J ends lost 1 base and 3 bases respectively, with 9 bases between them. The CDR3 has 15 amino acids. Germline lookup yields CDR1 MGHRA and CDR2 YSYEKL. The CDR3 DNA reads TGCGCCAGCAGCCAAGGGTGGGTAGACACCGGGGAGCTGTTTTTT. It codes for CASSQGWVDTGELFF.

The chain uses TRBV5-1 and TRBJ1-3; D uncertain. Germline V gene sequence: CDR1 SGHRS, CDR2 YFSETQ. The CDR3 length is 14 residues. Trimming removed 3 bases from V and 8 bases from J, with 15 bases in between. The CDR3 spells CASSYSTTGDTIYF. For the CDR3, the DNA is TGCGCCAGCAGCTACAGTACTACCGGGGACACCATATATTTT.

The rearrangement uses TRBV5-4 and TRBJ1-4; D is unresolved. This CDR3 contains 14 residues. Germline V lookup: CDR1 SGHNT, CDR2 YYREEE (reference sequence). V shed 1 base and J shed 4 bases, with 8 bases lying between them. The CDR3 DNA is TGTGCCAGCAGCTTGAGAACGGATAATGAAAAACTGTTTTTT. It codes for CASSLRTDNEKLFF.

This chain connects TRBV23-1 to TRBJ1-4; D is undetermined. TRBV23-1 is identified as an open reading frame with a role that is uncertain. V dropped 2 bases and J dropped 0 bases, with 4 bases sitting between them. The CDR3 runs to 14 residues. This CDR3 is CASSQEATNEKLFF. CDR3 nucleotide sequence: TGCGCCAGCAGTCAAGAGGCAACTAATGAAAAACTGTTTTTT.

The V call is TRBV3-1 (or the pseudogene TRBV3-2), the J call TRBJ2-5, with 12 nucleotides matching TRBD2. Trimming took 1 base from V and 0 from J; bases not matched to a gene: 15. The CDR3 consists of 21 residues. Germline CDR1 is LGHDT and CDR2 is YNNKEL (reference sequence). The CDR3, as DNA: TGTGCCAGCAGCCAAGTAGGGCTAGCGGGGGGGCAAGTTGAGTACCAAGAGACCCAGTACTTC. Translation gives CASSQVGLAGGQVEYQETQYF.

The chain has TRBV7-9 and TRBJ2-7, with D tentatively TRBD2 (7 bases). Germline-derived CDR1 and CDR2 are SEHNR and FQNEAQ (reference sequence). V lost 4 bases, J lost 3 bases, and 16 bases lay in between. The CDR3 is 15 residues long. For the CDR3, the DNA is TGTGCCAGCAGCTGGGCGGGGGCGTGGGTCTACGAGCAGTACTTC. Translation: CASSWAGAWVYEQYF.

The V call is TRBV5-8, the J call TRBJ2-2; TRBD2 is a possible D gene (5 bases). CDR3 length: 17 amino acids. Trimming took 0 bases from V and 1 from J, leaving 13 bases between them. Germline V gene lookup returns CDR1 SGHTS and CDR2 YDEGEE. The CDR3 DNA is TGTGCCAGCAGCTTGGTGGGGAGCGCGTGGAACACCGGGGAGCTGTTTTTT. It translates to CASSLVGSAWNTGELFF. Using reference TRBV5-8 and TRBJ2-2 for the parts outside the CDR3, the full variable domain is EAGVTQSPTHLIKTRGQQATLRCSPISGHTSVYWYQQALGLGLQFLLWYDEGEERNRGNFPPRFSGRQFPNYSSELNVNALELEDSALYLCASSLVGSAWNTGELFFGEGSRLTVL.

V is TRBV10-2 and J is TRBJ1-1; TRBD1 matches 8 bases. The germline V gene encodes CDR1 WSHSY and CDR2 SAAADI. The CDR3 is made up of 17 amino acids. The trim removed 4 bases at V and 1 base at J, leaving 11 bases unmatched. The CDR3 region has the DNA TGCGCCAGCAGTGGGCAGGGGGCGATTCTCCCGAACACTGAAGCTTTCTTT. Translated, it gives CASSGQGAILPNTEAFF.

The J gene is TRBJ2-2, the V gene TRBV6-2 or TRBV6-3; TRBD1 matches 7 bases. The ends lost 4 bases at V and 5 bases at J; junction bases unmatched: 4. CDR3 length equals 14 residues. The germline V gene encodes CDR1 MNHEY and CDR2 SVGEGT. This CDR3 reads CASSWDSRTGELFF. CDR3 sequence (DNA): TGTGCCAGCAGTTGGGACAGTCGGACCGGGGAGCTGTTTTTT.

This clone was counted between two and nine times. The genes are TRBV5-1 and TRBJ1-2; 12 positions match TRBD1. Per germline, CDR1 SGHRS and CDR2 YFSETQ. The V gene end was trimmed by 7 bases and the J gene end by 4 bases; junction bases not matched to a gene: 5. CDR3 length equals 14 residues. CDR3 sequence reads: CASGRDRGLYGYTF. The CDR3 DNA is TGCGCCAGCGGCCGGGACAGGGGGCTCTATGGCTACACCTTC. Looking up the rest from reference TRBV5-1 and TRBJ1-2 gives the full variable domain: KAGVTQTPRYLIKTRGQQVTLSCSPISGHRSVSWYQQTPGQGLQFLFEYFSETQRNKGNFPGRFSGRQFSNSRSEMNVSTLELGDSALYLCASGRDRGLYGYTFGSGTRLTVV.

The V gene is TRBV5-1, the J gene TRBJ1-1, with 10 bases lining up with TRBD1. Germline values: CDR1 SGHRS, CDR2 YFSETQ. V shed 5 bases, J shed 5 bases, and the junction held 12 bases outside the gene matches. The CDR3 consists of 16 residues. The CDR3 is CASRTGTGEGGTEAFF. The DNA of the CDR3 is TGCGCCAGCAGGACCGGGACAGGGGAAGGAGGGACTGAAGCTTTCTTT.

The V gene is TRBV5-1, the J gene TRBJ2-7; no clear D gene. The germline gives CDR1 SGHRS, CDR2 YFSETQ. V was shortened by 2 bases and J by 0 bases, with 9 bases between the two germline ends. The CDR3 is made up of 14 amino acids. The CDR3 is CASSFRLNSYEQYF. The CDR3 DNA reads TGCGCCAGCAGCTTCAGGTTAAACTCCTACGAGCAGTACTTC.

The chain links TRBV4-1 to TRBJ2-3, with D maybe TRBD1 (5 bases). Germline CDR1 is MGHRA and CDR2 is YSYEKL. The ends were cut back, 4 bases at V and 3 bases at J, with 11 bases in the middle. The CDR3 has 14 residues. CDR3 amino acids: CASSPDKSTDTQYF. DNA for the CDR3: TGCGCCAGCAGCCCGGACAAGAGTACAGATACGCAGTATTTT.

This clone was found a few times. This rearrangement joins TRBV27 to TRBJ1-1, with 7 bases matching TRBD1. This CDR3 has 14 amino acids. Germline V gene lookup returns CDR1 MNHEY and CDR2 SMNVEV (reference sequence). V shed 3 bases and J 4 bases; nucleotides not matched to a gene: 5. The CDR3 bases are TGTGCCAGCAGTTTCCTGACAGGGAGCACTGAAGCTTTCTTT. Residues: CASSFLTGSTEAFF.

V is TRBV19 and J is TRBJ2-7; D is perhaps TRBD1 (6 bases). V lost 5 bases and J 4 bases, leaving 18 bases between the germline ends. This CDR3 is built from 15 residues. Germline values: CDR1 LNHDA, CDR2 SQIVND (reference sequence). The CDR3 DNA reads as TGTGCCAGTAGTGGGGGCCCAGGGAGAAGTTACGAGCAGTACTTC. Protein sequence: CASSGGPGRSYEQYF.

The genes are TRBV19 and TRBJ1-5; unclear D gene. The V end was cut by 1 base, the J end by 0 bases, with 13 bases between. The germline V gene has CDR1 LNHDA and CDR2 SQIVND (reference sequence). The CDR3 is 17 amino acids. Written as DNA, the CDR3 is TGTGCCAGTAGTATAGGGGTTGGACTAATTAGCAATCAGCCCCAGCATTTT. Translated: CASSIGVGLISNQPQHF.

This chain joins TRBV6-2 or TRBV6-3 and TRBJ1-1; 7 bases map to TRBD1. This CDR3 has 15 residues. The ends lost 5 bases at V and 5 bases at J; junction bases unmatched: 11. Germline values: CDR1 MNHEY, CDR2 SVGEGT. The CDR3 sequence: CASSDEQGIGTEAFF. Here the CDR3 DNA reads TGTGCCAGCAGTGATGAACAGGGGATTGGGACTGAAGCTTTCTTT.

This clone was recorded a few times. The CDR3 here is CASSLAGYGNTIYF. The CDR3 nucleotides read TGCGCCAGCAGCTTGGCGGGTTATGGAAACACCATATATTTT. The V and J genes are TRBV5-1 and TRBJ1-3; unclear D gene. CDR3 size: 14 residues. The V gene's germline CDR1 is SGHRS and CDR2 YFSETQ. Trimming took off 0 bases at V and 3 bases at J, with 7 bases between the two ends.

In its sample, this clone was seen a few times. The rearrangement joins TRBV2 to TRBJ2-7; perhaps TRBD2 as D (5 bases). This CDR3 has 14 residues. Per the germline V gene, CDR1 is SNHLY and CDR2 is FYNNEI. V was clipped by 4 bases and J by 7 bases, with 17 bases between them. Here the CDR3 reads CASSGGPFPGEQYF. CDR3 nucleotide sequence: TGTGCCAGCAGTGGCGGACCCTTCCCGGGGGAGCAGTACTTC.

This clone was seen a single time. This chain joins TRBV5-1 and TRBJ2-2; D ambiguous. The V gene lost 0 bases and the J gene lost 3 bases, with 12 bases spanning the gap. This CDR3 is built from 16 residues. CDR1 SGHRS and CDR2 YFSETQ come from the germline V gene. CDR3 DNA: TGCGCCAGCAGCTTGGATGGGGATGACGACACCGGGGAGCTGTTTTTT. Amino acid sequence: CASSLDGDDDTGELFF.

V and J are TRBV2 and TRBJ2-2; D not resolved. Germline V gene lookup returns CDR1 SNHLY and CDR2 FYNNEI. The CDR3 contains 12 residues. V was pared by 5 bases and J by 7 bases, with 8 bases between. The CDR3 sequence: CASSILGGELFF. CDR3 sequence (DNA): TGTGCCAGCAGTATCTTGGGCGGGGAGCTGTTTTTT.

This chain uses TRBV27 with TRBJ2-7; TRBD1 or TRBD2 may be the D gene (8 bases each). V was pared by 3 bases and J by 4 bases, with 25 bases between. CDR1 and CDR2 (germline): MNHEY, SMNVEV (reference sequence). The CDR3 covers 18 residues. CDR3 sequence reads: CASSFIGSGSRGPYEQYF. The CDR3 bases are TGTGCCAGCAGTTTTATAGGGAGCGGGAGCAGGGGGCCGTACGAGCAGTACTTC.

The rearrangement joins TRBV5-1 to TRBJ2-1; 7 bases are a match to TRBD2. Per the germline V gene, CDR1 is SGHRS and CDR2 is YFSETQ. After removal of 0 bases from V and 1 base from J, the junction contained 4 bases not matched to a gene. The CDR3 extends over 16 amino acids. CDR3 nucleotides: TGCGCCAGCAGCTTGGCCACGGGGGGATCCTACAATGAGCAGTTCTTC. Translated: CASSLATGGSYNEQFF.